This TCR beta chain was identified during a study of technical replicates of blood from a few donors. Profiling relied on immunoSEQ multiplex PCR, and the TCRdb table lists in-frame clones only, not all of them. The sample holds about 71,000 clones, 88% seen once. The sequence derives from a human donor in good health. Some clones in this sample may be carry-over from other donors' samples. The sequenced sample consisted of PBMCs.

The CDR3 sequence: CASSLHVQGGNTIYF. The CDR3 DNA reads as TGTGCCAGCAGCTTACATGTTCAGGGCGGAAACACCATATATTTT. The genes are TRBV7-3 and TRBJ1-3; tentative D call: TRBD1 (5 bases). Trimming pared 2 bases from V and 4 bases from J, leaving 12 bases between. The germline V gene has CDR1 SGHTA and CDR2 FQGTGA. CDR3 size: 15 residues.